This TCR beta chain was sequenced during a study of cytomegalovirus exposure and HLA in healthy donors. Overall study findings and caveats: Rare TCR sequences predominated, though certain public TCRs were found in many donors. The study listed about 150 cytomegalovirus-associated TCR beta chains.

The PCR contained 60 Vbeta and 13 Jbeta primers. Profiled with immunoSEQ multiplex PCR; TCRdb holds only in-frame clones, not every one. The sample shows tens of thousands of clones, approximately 80% of them seen only once. This clone was seen only a few times. The antigen remains undetermined. Germline V CDR1 and CDR2: SGHRS, YFSETQ. V shed 1 base and J shed 4 bases, with 14 bases lying between them. The CDR3 loop spans 15 amino acids. The sequence came from a male donor in good health and CMV-seronegative. This chain uses TRBV5-1 with TRBJ1-2; possible D gene TRBD1, 5 bases. The material sequenced was PBMCs. CDR3 loop: CASSLMQGEAYGYTF. CDR3 nucleotide sequence: TGCGCCAGCAGCTTGATGCAGGGTGAGGCCTATGGCTACACCTTC.